The rows below give T cell receptor beta chains drawn from one sample of a study of cytomegalovirus exposure and HLA in healthy donors. This table comes from immunoSEQ multiplex PCR, and its TCRdb copy is limited to in-frame clones, with some not included. The table lists some 200,000 clones. The sequencing sample was made of PBMCs. The receptors here all came from a boy aged 5-17 years in good health and CMV-seronegative. Each CDR3 is given with its conserved first and last residue. D genes are given only for firm matches.

D: TRBD1
length: 15
J: TRBJ2-1
V: TRBV5-1
DNA: TGCGCCAGCAGCCGAGGATCAGGGGGCTACAATGAGCAGTTCTTC
CDR3: CASSRGSGGYNEQFF

D: .
length: 13
J: TRBJ1-1
V: TRBV2
DNA: TGTGCCACGGCAGGGGCCCTGAGGACTGAAGCTTTCTTT
CDR3: CATAGALRTEAFF

D: .
length: 16
J: TRBJ1-1
V: TRBV28
DNA: TGTGCCAGCACGCTCGGTACCTTCCACTTGAACACTGAAGCTTTCTTT
CDR3: CASTLGTFHLNTEAFF

D: .
length: 15
J: TRBJ2-1
V: TRBV7-8
DNA: TGTGCCAGCAGCCAGGGGTCCTGGGCAATTCATGAGCAGTTCTTC
CDR3: CASSQGSWAIHEQFF

D: TRBD1
length: 13
J: TRBJ1-1
V: TRBV5-1
DNA: TGCGCCAGCAGCCCAGGACAGGGGGTTGAAGCTTTCTTT
CDR3: CASSPGQGVEAFF

D: TRBD2
length: 20
J: TRBJ2-2
V: TRBV5-5
DNA: TGTGCCAGCAGCAAGACTAGCGGCCTAAATAAGTTGCTGAACACCGGGGAGCTGTTTTTT
CDR3: CASSKTSGLNKLLNTGELFF

D: TRBD2
length: 15
J: TRBJ2-1
V: TRBV4-2
DNA: TGTGCCAGCAGCCTGGGACTAGCGGGGGAAAATGAGCAGTTCTTC
CDR3: CASSLGLAGENEQFF

D: .
length: 13
J: TRBJ2-1
V: TRBV4-1
DNA: TGCGCCAGCAGCCAAGAGAGTCGGAATGAGCAGTTCTTC
CDR3: CASSQESRNEQFF

D: TRBD1
length: 15
J: TRBJ2-7
V: TRBV11-2
DNA: TGTGCCAGCAGCCTCCGGGACAGGGGAACCTACGAGCAGTACTTC
CDR3: CASSLRDRGTYEQYF

D: TRBD1
length: 14
J: TRBJ1-5
V: TRBV5-5
DNA: TGTGCCAGCAGCCCAGGACAGGGCTATCAGCCCCAGCATTTT
CDR3: CASSPGQGYQPQHF

D: TRBD2
length: 15
J: TRBJ2-1
V: TRBV6-5
DNA: TGTGCCAGCAGGCCTCCGGGGGGGGGTTACAATGAGCAGTTCTTC
CDR3: CASRPPGGGYNEQFF

D: TRBD2
length: 14
J: TRBJ2-1
V: TRBV11-2
DNA: TGTGCCAGCAGCTACGGACTAGTCGGCAATGAGCAGTTCTTC
CDR3: CASSYGLVGNEQFF

D: TRBD1
length: 15
J: TRBJ2-7
V: TRBV6-1
DNA: TGTGCCAGCAGTGAAATGGGGACAGGGGCCTACGAGCAGTACTTC
CDR3: CASSEMGTGAYEQYF

D: TRBD1
length: 14
J: TRBJ2-7
V: TRBV28
DNA: TGTGCCAGCAGTCCGACAGGGGGGTATCCCGAGCAGTACTTC
CDR3: CASSPTGGYPEQYF

D: .
length: 13
J: TRBJ1-1
V: TRBV9
DNA: TGTGCCAGCAGCCCTGGGGGGAGCACTGAAGCTTTCTTT
CDR3: CASSPGGSTEAFF

D: .
length: 12
J: TRBJ1-2
V: TRBV7-8
DNA: TGTGCCAGCGGCGGGACCGCCTATGGCTACACCTTC
CDR3: CASGGTAYGYTF

D: TRBD2
length: 15
J: TRBJ2-7
V: TRBV6-5
DNA: TGTGCCAGTTGGGCCACTAGCGCCTCCCTTGTCGAGCAGTACTTC
CDR3: CASWATSASLVEQYF

D: TRBD1
length: 14
J: TRBJ1-2
V: TRBV28
DNA: TGTGCCAGCAGTCTGAGGACAGGGTACTATGGCTACACCTTC
CDR3: CASSLRTGYYGYTF

D: TRBD1
length: 14
J: TRBJ2-1
V: TRBV6-5
DNA: TGTGCCAGCAGTTCCGGGACAGGGAGGAATGAGCAGTTCTTC
CDR3: CASSSGTGRNEQFF

D: .
length: 15
J: TRBJ1-6
V: TRBV5-6
DNA: TGTGCCAGCAGCTTGGCCGCTGGAGGTAATTCACCCCTCCACTTT
CDR3: CASSLAAGGNSPLHF

D: .
length: 15
J: TRBJ1-2
V: TRBV4-1
DNA: TGCGCCAGCAGCCAAGGTGACTCCCAGGGATGGGGCTACACCTTC
CDR3: CASSQGDSQGWGYTF

D: .
length: 15
J: TRBJ2-1
V: TRBV28
DNA: TGTGCCAGCAGGAAAGTCGGACAGCTCGGCAATGAGCAGTTCTTC
CDR3: CASRKVGQLGNEQFF

D: .
length: 14
J: TRBJ1-1
V: TRBV6-1
DNA: TGTGCCAGCAGTGGCAGGGCGGCGGTCTCTGAAGCTTTCTTT
CDR3: CASSGRAAVSEAFF

D: .
length: 12
J: TRBJ2-7
V: TRBV28
DNA: TGTGCCAGCAGCACACAGGCCTACGAGCAGTACTTC
CDR3: CASSTQAYEQYF

D: .
length: 15
J: TRBJ2-1
V: TRBV6-1
DNA: TGTGCCAGCAACCGTGGGTCCAACAGAGACAATGAGCAGTTCTTC
CDR3: CASNRGSNRDNEQFF

D: .
length: 13
J: TRBJ2-5
V: TRBV2
DNA: TGTGCCAGCAATGGCAGGGTCCGTGAGACCCAGTACTTC
CDR3: CASNGRVRETQYF

D: TRBD1
length: 14
J: TRBJ2-7
V: TRBV6-5
DNA: TGTGCCAGCAGAACCGACAGGGGGCTTAACGAGCAGTACTTC
CDR3: CASRTDRGLNEQYF

D: .
length: 12
J: TRBJ2-7
V: TRBV13
DNA: TGTGCCAGCAGGCGAGCCGGTGGCGAGCAGTACTTC
CDR3: CASRRAGGEQYF